Following are 6 T cell receptor beta chains from one sample sequenced in a study of blood T cell repertoires in COVID-19 (dated by TCRdb to about 2020). Libraries were made using the immunoSEQ multiplex PCR assay. Not all clones reach the TCRdb copy of this immuneACCESS table, which keeps in-frame sequences only. Checked studies attribute under half of the gap to unresolved V genes and leave the rest unexplained. The sample has over 200,000 clones on record, about 80% of them singletons. Jointly, the top ten make up approximately 1.8% of the sample. Sample: PBMCs or T cells enriched from blood (not recorded which). Receptors were obtained from a man between 60 and 70 years old who had recovered from COVID-19.

J is TRBJ2-3 and V is TRBV11-3; 11 bases map to TRBD2. The length of the CDR3 is 16 residues. With V trimmed by 5 bases and J by 0 bases, 4 bases remained unmatched. Germline lookup yields CDR1 SGHNT and CDR2 YENEEA. Here the CDR3 reads CASSLTSGVSTDTQYF. Here the CDR3 DNA reads TGTGCCAGCAGCCTGACTAGCGGGGTTAGCACAGATACGCAGTATTTT.

The genes are TRBV9 and TRBJ2-3, with 7 bases fitting TRBD2. Per the germline V gene, CDR1 is SGDLS and CDR2 is YYNGEE. V shed 0 bases, J shed 1 base, and the junction held 5 bases outside the gene matches. The length of the CDR3 is 16 residues. CDR3 region: CASSVDGGGGTDTQYF. CDR3 bases: TGTGCCAGCAGCGTAGATGGGGGAGGGGGCACAGATACGCAGTATTTT.

The chain couples TRBV6-5 to TRBJ2-7; 7 bases are a match to TRBD2. The trim removed 4 bases at V and 6 bases at J, leaving 6 bases unmatched. This CDR3 has 13 amino acids. Germline CDR1 MNHEY, CDR2 SVGAGI. CDR3 coding DNA: TGTGCCAGCAGTTGGGGGTCGGGAGGCGAGCAGTACTTC. Its protein is CASSWGSGGEQYF.

The chain employs TRBV30 and TRBJ1-5; D might be TRBD1 (6 bases). The germline V gene encodes CDR1 GTSNPN and CDR2 SVGIG (reference sequence). Trimming cost V 3 bases and J 0 bases, with 9 bases left between them. There are 14 residues in the CDR3. The CDR3 spells CAWSTGNSNQPQHF. In nucleotides, the CDR3 is TGTGCCTGGAGCACAGGGAATAGCAATCAGCCCCAGCATTTT.

DNA for the CDR3: TGTGCCAGCAGCTTAGACAGGGGGCAACTAGCGGGGGGCGCTCGGAGGTACGAGCAGTACTTC. It yields the protein CASSLDRGQLAGGARRYEQYF. The gene calls are TRBV7-6 and TRBJ2-7; 12 bases align to TRBD2. Germline trimming cut 1 base from V and 4 bases from J; bases unmatched to any gene: 20. Germline CDR1 SGHVS, CDR2 FNYEAQ. The CDR3 length is 21 residues.

V gene TRBV6-4 combines with J gene TRBJ2-2; maybe TRBD2 (6 bases). Germline CDR1 and CDR2: MRHNA and SNTAGT. With 6 bases removed from V and 0 bases from J, the gap between germline ends came to 14 bases. The CDR3 is 16 residues long. CDR3 sequence (DNA): TGTGCCAGCAGGTCCCGGATAGCGGCGAACACCGGGGAGCTGTTTTTT. Translation gives CASRSRIAANTGELFF.